This TCR beta chain was recovered during a study of T cells in Graves' hyperthyroidism and ophthalmopathy. Template material for amplifying TCR beta CDR3 regions consisted of RNA transcripts. HTBI primers were used for first-round RT-PCR of the TCR CDR3. TCRdb analysed the multiplex PCR reads with MiXCR anew, one entry per CDR3 protein. Counted here are about 700,000 distinct CDR3 sequences, around 15% occurring once; the ten biggest clones make up more than 8.5%. Germline values: CDR1 SGHRS, CDR2 YFSETQ. This CDR3 is 14 amino acids long. The ends were cut back, 4 bases at V and 4 bases at J, with 14 bases in the middle.

The clonotype comes from a woman aged 18-29 years with Graves' hyperthyroidism. The chain recombines TRBV5-1 with TRBJ1-1; D remains unclear. Sequencing input: blood. CDR3 coding DNA: TGCGCCAGCAGCATGTACCTCAAAAGCACTGAAGCTTTCTTT. It translates to CASSMYLKSTEAFF.